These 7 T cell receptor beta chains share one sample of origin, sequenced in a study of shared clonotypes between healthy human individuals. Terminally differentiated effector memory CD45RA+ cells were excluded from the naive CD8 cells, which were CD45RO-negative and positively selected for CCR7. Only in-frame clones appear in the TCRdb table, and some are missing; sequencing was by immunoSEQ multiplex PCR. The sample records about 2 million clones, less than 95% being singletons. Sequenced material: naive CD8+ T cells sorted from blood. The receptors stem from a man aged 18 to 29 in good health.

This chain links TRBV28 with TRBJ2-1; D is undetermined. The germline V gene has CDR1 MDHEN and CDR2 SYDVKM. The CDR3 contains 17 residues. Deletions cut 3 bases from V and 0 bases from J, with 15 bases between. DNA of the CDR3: TGTGCCAGCAGTTTCCCACCTTTTGGTAGCTCCTACAATGAGCAGTTCTTC. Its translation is CASSFPPFGSSYNEQFF.

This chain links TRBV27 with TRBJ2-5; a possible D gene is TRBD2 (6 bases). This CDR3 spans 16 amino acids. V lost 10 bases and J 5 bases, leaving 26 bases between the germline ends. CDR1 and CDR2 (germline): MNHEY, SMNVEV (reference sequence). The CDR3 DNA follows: TGTGCCACCGGGGTGGGTGTTAGCGGCACTGGGGAGACCCAGTACTTC. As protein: CATGVGVSGTGETQYF.

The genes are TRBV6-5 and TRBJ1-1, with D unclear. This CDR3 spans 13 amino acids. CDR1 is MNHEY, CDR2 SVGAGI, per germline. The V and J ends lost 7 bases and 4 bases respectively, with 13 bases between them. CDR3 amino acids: CASTALLGTEAFF. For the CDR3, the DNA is TGTGCCAGCACAGCCCTGTTGGGCACTGAAGCTTTCTTT.

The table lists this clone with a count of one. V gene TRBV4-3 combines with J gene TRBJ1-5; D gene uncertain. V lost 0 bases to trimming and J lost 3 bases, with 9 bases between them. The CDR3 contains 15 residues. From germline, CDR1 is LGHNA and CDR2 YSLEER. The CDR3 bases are TGCGCCAGCAGCCAAGATGGAGCGATCAATCAGCCCCAGCATTTT. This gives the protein CASSQDGAINQPQHF.

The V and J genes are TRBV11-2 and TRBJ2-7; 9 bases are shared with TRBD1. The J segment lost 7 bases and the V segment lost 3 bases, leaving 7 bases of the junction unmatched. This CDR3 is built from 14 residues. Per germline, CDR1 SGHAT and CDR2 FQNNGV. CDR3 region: CASSFGQGYGEQYF. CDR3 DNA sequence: TGTGCCAGCAGCTTTGGACAGGGGTATGGGGAGCAGTACTTC.

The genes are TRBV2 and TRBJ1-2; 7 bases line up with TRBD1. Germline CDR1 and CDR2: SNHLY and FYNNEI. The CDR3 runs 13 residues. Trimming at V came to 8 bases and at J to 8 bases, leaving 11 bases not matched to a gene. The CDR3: CASGQSGGGGYTF. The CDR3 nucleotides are TGTGCCAGCGGACAATCAGGGGGGGGAGGCTACACCTTC.

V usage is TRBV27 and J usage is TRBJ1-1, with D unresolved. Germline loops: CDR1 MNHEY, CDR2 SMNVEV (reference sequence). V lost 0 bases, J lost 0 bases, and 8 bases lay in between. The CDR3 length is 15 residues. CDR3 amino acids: CASSLSHTMNTEAFF. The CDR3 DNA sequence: TGTGCCAGCAGTTTATCCCACACCATGAACACTGAAGCTTTCTTT.